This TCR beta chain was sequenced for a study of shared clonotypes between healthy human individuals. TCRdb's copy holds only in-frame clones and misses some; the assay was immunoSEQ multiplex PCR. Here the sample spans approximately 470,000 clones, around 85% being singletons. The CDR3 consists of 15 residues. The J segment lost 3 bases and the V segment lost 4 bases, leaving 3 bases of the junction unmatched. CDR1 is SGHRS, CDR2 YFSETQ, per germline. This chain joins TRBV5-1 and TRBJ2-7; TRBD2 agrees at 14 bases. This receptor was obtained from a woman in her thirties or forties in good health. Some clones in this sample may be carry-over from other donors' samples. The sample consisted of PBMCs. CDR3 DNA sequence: TGCGCCAGCAGCCTGGGACTAGCGGGAGTCTACGAGCAGTACTTC. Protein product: CASSLGLAGVYEQYF. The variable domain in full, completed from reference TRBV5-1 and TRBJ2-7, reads KAGVTQTPRYLIKTRGQQVTLSCSPISGHRSVSWYQQTPGQGLQFLFEYFSETQRNKGNFPGRFSGRQFSNSRSEMNVSTLELGDSALYLCASSLGLAGVYEQYFGPGTRLTVT.